This T cell receptor beta chain derives from a study of T cells in Graves' hyperthyroidism and ophthalmopathy. Using RNA transcripts as the source, TCR beta CDR3 regions were amplified. The study used the HTBI primer set for a first-round RT-PCR of the TCR CDR3. In TCRdb, the multiplex PCR reads were re-called with MiXCR into one record per CDR3 protein. The repertoire holds 550,000 to 700,000 distinct CDR3 sequences, with about half as singletons. Germline-derived CDR1 and CDR2 are SSHAT and FNYEAQ (reference sequence). The CDR3 has 15 amino acids. This clonotype was seen at least ten times. At one of its ends the junction is not consistent with the germline gene, which may arise from a read error. Patients with uncontrolled infections, other autoimmune diseases, pregnancy or lactation were excluded.

The source of this sequence is an adult woman with Graves' disease, either hyperthyroidism or ophthalmopathy (not recorded which). V and J are TRBV7-7 and TRBJ2-5, with 10 bases that match TRBD2. Specimen: peripheral blood or thyroid tissue (not recorded which). CDR3 sequence: CASSTGPSGGETQYF. The CDR3 DNA is TGTGCTAGCAGCACCGGTCCTAGCGGGGGAGAGACCCAGTACTTC. Variable domain in full (rest from reference TRBV7-7 and TRBJ2-5): GAGVSQSPRYKVTKRGQDVTLRCDPISSHATLYWYQQALGQGPEFLTYFNYEAQPDKSGLPSDRFSAERPEGSISTLTIQRTEQRDSAMYRCASSTGPSGGETQYFGPGTRLLVL.